Sequencing of this T cell receptor (beta chain) was carried out in a study of cytomegalovirus exposure and HLA in healthy donors. Primers included in the PCR were 60 Vbeta and 13 Jbeta primers. The table came from immunoSEQ multiplex PCR; TCRdb's copy has only in-frame clones and leaves some out. The sample lists around 130,000 clones, about 80% seen once, with 1% in the top ten. The ends were cut back, 0 bases at V and 3 bases at J, with 12 bases in the middle. The CDR3 extends over 16 amino acids. Germline CDR1 SGHVS, CDR2 FNYEAQ. At the time of sampling, donors were nominally healthy, though unrecorded immune exposures were likely.

Sequenced: PBMCs. The TCR sequence derives from a man between 35 and 55 years old in good health and CMV-seronegative. This chain connects TRBV7-6 to TRBJ1-5, with D tentatively TRBD1 (5 bases). CDR3: CASSLAVPGPNQPQHF. DNA of the CDR3: TGTGCCAGCAGCTTAGCGGTGCCAGGGCCCAATCAGCCCCAGCATTTT.